One and the same sample provided the 23 T cell receptor beta chains below, sequenced in a study of blood T cell repertoires in COVID-19. Some clones are missing from TCRdb's copy, which holds only in-frame ones; the method was immunoSEQ multiplex PCR. The table includes approximately 200,000 clones, about 88% detected once. The sample taken for sequencing was PBMCs or T cells enriched from blood (not recorded which). These receptors were collected from a woman in her thirties or forties with acute COVID-19.

The chain recombines TRBV19 with TRBJ2-7; D is possibly TRBD2 (5 bases). This CDR3 spans 12 amino acids. From germline, CDR1 is LNHDA and CDR2 SQIVND (reference sequence). V was pared by 8 bases and J by 4 bases, with 12 bases between. CDR3 bases: TGTGCCAGTCGCGGGTCCGCGTACGAGCAGTACTTC. Encoded protein: CASRGSAYEQYF. The whole variable domain, remainder taken from reference TRBV19 and TRBJ2-7, is DGGITQSPKYLFRKEGQNVTLSCEQNLNHDAMYWYRQDPGQGLRLIYYSQIVNDFQKGDIAEGYSVSREKKESFPLTVTSAQKNPTAFYLCASRGSAYEQYFGPGTRLTVT.

The J gene is TRBJ1-5, the V gene TRBV28, with TRBD1 as a possible D gene (6 bases). V lost 6 bases and J lost 4, with 16 bases in between. CDR3 length: 15 residues. Germline V gene lookup returns CDR1 MDHEN and CDR2 SYDVKM. CDR3 in amino acids: CASRGQGQGNQPQHF. CDR3 bases: TGTGCCAGCAGGGGGCAGGGGCAGGGGAATCAGCCCCAGCATTTT.

This clone has only one observation. This sequence joins TRBV5-4 and TRBJ1-2, with 11 bases matching TRBD1. CDR3 length: 15 amino acids. Looked up from germline, CDR1 is SGHNT and CDR2 is YYREEE (reference sequence). V was clipped by 2 bases and J by 3 bases; unmatched bases: 3. CDR3 sequence (DNA): TGTGCCAGCAGCTTTGGACAGGGGGCGGACTATGGCTACACCTTC. Encoded protein: CASSFGQGADYGYTF.

Here the CDR3 reads CASSSDRGLAYEQYF. The CDR3, as DNA: TGTGCCAGCAGCTCCGACAGGGGCCTTGCCTACGAGCAGTACTTC. The rearrangement uses TRBV9 and TRBJ2-7, with 8 bases matching TRBD1. The junction had 8 bases not matched to a gene; V was cut back by 4 bases and J by 2 bases. CDR1 SGDLS and CDR2 YYNGEE come from the germline V gene. This CDR3 contains 15 residues.

The rearrangement uses TRBV11-2 and TRBJ1-5; 11 bases fit TRBD1. CDR1 and CDR2 (germline): SGHAT, FQNNGV. Germline trimming cut 1 base from V and 6 bases from J; bases unmatched to any gene: 5. The CDR3 contains 16 residues. The CDR3 DNA reads as TGTGCCAGCAGCTTAGGGGGAGGGACAGGGGGTCAGCCCCAGCATTTT. It specifies CASSLGGGTGGQPQHF.

J is TRBJ2-5 and V is TRBV9; 8 bases align to TRBD1. V lost 4 bases, J lost 2 bases, and 7 bases stayed unmatched. Germline V gene sequence: CDR1 SGDLS, CDR2 YYNGEE. CDR3 size: 15 residues. The CDR3 nucleotides read TGTGCCAGCAGCTACCGGGACAGGACTCAAGAGACCCAGTACTTC. This sequence encodes CASSYRDRTQETQYF.

The chain joins TRBV11-2 to TRBJ2-5, with D tentatively TRBD2 (6 bases). V lost 1 base, J lost 0 bases, and 12 bases lay in between. Germline V CDR1 and CDR2: SGHAT, FQNNGV. The CDR3 is made up of 16 amino acids. The CDR3 DNA follows: TGTGCCAGCAGCTTAGGAGAATGGGGGGACCAAGAGACCCAGTACTTC. Its translation: CASSLGEWGDQETQYF.

The chain is built from TRBV18 and TRBJ2-1, with 10 nucleotides matching TRBD2. This CDR3 comprises 16 residues. CDR1 is KGHSH, CDR2 LQKENI, per germline. V was pared by 6 bases and J by 7 bases, with 12 bases of the junction left unmatched. The chain's CDR3 is CASSRRSGGATNEQFF. CDR3 DNA: TGTGCCAGCTCTCGCCGGAGCGGGGGGGCGACGAATGAGCAGTTCTTC.

This clone has just a few counts. The chain joins TRBV27 to TRBJ1-1, with D tentatively TRBD1 (6 bases). The V gene lost 4 bases and the J gene lost 4 bases, with 22 bases spanning the gap. There are 17 residues in the CDR3. Germline V CDR1 and CDR2: MNHEY, SMNVEV (reference sequence). CDR3 residues: CASSSGWTAWGGTEAFF. CDR3 in DNA: TGTGCCAGCAGTTCTGGGTGGACAGCCTGGGGGGGCACTGAAGCTTTCTTT.

The J gene is TRBJ2-7, the V gene TRBV21-1; TRBD1 is the table's D call and was not checked against the DNA. TRBV21-1 is a pseudogene. This CDR3 is built from 12 residues. The CDR3 here is CASSSGPYEQYF. As DNA, the CDR3 is TGTGCCAGCAGCAGTGGGCCCTACGAGCAGTACTTC.

This clone is a singleton in its sample. The chain recombines TRBV28 with TRBJ1-1; D may be TRBD1 (6 bases). The V gene's germline CDR1 is MDHEN and CDR2 SYDVKM. This CDR3 has 15 residues. The ends were cut back, 4 bases at V and 0 bases at J, with 12 bases in the middle. The CDR3 region is CASSSHRALNTEAFF. The CDR3 DNA reads as TGTGCCAGCAGTTCCCACAGGGCATTGAACACTGAAGCTTTCTTT.

The V gene is TRBV19, the J gene TRBJ2-5, with 13 bases matching TRBD2. The V gene's germline CDR1 is LNHDA and CDR2 SQIVND (reference sequence). The CDR3 has 18 residues. Germline trimming cut 4 bases from V and 2 bases from J; bases unmatched to any gene: 10. Written as DNA, the CDR3 is TGTGCCAGTAGTACTTGGACTAGCGGGGGCCTATATCAAGAGACCCAGTACTTC. Translating it yields CASSTWTSGGLYQETQYF.

This chain links TRBV9 with TRBJ1-4; 8 nucleotides match TRBD1. The CDR3 contains 16 residues. V lost 2 bases and J lost 8; bases outside the gene matches: 11. The germline V gene encodes CDR1 SGDLS and CDR2 YYNGEE. The CDR3 is CASSVTTGGKEEKLFF. The CDR3 DNA reads as TGTGCCAGCAGCGTGACCACAGGGGGGAAGGAAGAAAAACTGTTTTTT.

This sequence joins TRBV18 and TRBJ1-2; the match to TRBD1 covers 7 bases. Unmatched junction bases numbered 5, after V lost 2 bases and J lost 5 bases. The germline V gene has CDR1 KGHSH and CDR2 LQKENI. The CDR3 covers 14 residues. DNA for the CDR3: TGTGCCAGCTCACCAAGTAGGGACAGATATGGCTACACCTTC. Its translation is CASSPSRDRYGYTF.

This clone was recorded a few times. In DNA, the CDR3 is TGTGCCAGCAGCCAAGTAAGGGGTGCTGAAGCTTTCTTT. Its translation is CASSQVRGAEAFF. The V and J genes are TRBV3-1 (or the pseudogene TRBV3-2) and TRBJ1-1; D might be TRBD1 (5 bases). V was pared by 1 base and J by 6 bases, with 9 bases between. The CDR3 extends over 13 amino acids. Germline CDR1 reads LGHDT; CDR2 reads YNNKEL (reference sequence).

This chain links TRBV6-2 or TRBV6-3 with TRBJ2-1, with 13 bases fitting TRBD2. The V and J ends lost 6 bases and 1 base, in that order; junction bases with no gene match: 9. CDR1 is MNHEY, CDR2 SVGEGT, per germline. This CDR3 region has 18 residues. The CDR3 is CASSSRLAGGNSYNEQFF. CDR3 bases: TGTGCCAGCAGCTCACGACTAGCGGGGGGCAATTCCTACAATGAGCAGTTCTTC.

This clone is a singleton in its sample. The gene calls are TRBV4-3 and TRBJ2-5; 8 nucleotides match TRBD1. Unmatched junction bases numbered 9, after V lost 0 bases and J lost 3 bases. The germline CDR1 and CDR2 sequences are LGHNA and YSLEER. This CDR3 is 17 amino acids long. The CDR3 DNA follows: TGCGCCAGCAGCCAAGAAATAACGGGACAGGTCGAAGAGACCCAGTACTTC. It yields the protein CASSQEITGQVEETQYF.

The V call is TRBV3-1 (or the pseudogene TRBV3-2), the J call TRBJ2-3, with 8 bases aligning to TRBD2. Losses at the gene ends were 4 bases for V and 0 bases for J; bases not matched to a gene: 9. The CDR3 contains 17 residues. CDR1 and CDR2 from the germline V gene are LGHDT and YNNKEL (reference sequence). CDR3 nucleotides: TGTGCCAGCAGCCGACTCCCGGGGGGGGCTAGCACAGATACGCAGTATTTT. This codes for CASSRLPGGASTDTQYF.

The chain's CDR3 is CASRTGTGANQPQHF. The CDR3 coding sequence is TGTGCCAGCAGAACCGGGACAGGGGCCAATCAGCCCCAGCATTTT. This chain uses TRBV6-5 with TRBJ1-5; 10 positions match TRBD1. Germline CDR1 MNHEY, CDR2 SVGAGI. J lost 3 bases, V lost 6 bases, and 5 bases had no gene match. The CDR3 is 15 amino acids.

This clone showed up just a few times. The chain is built from TRBV5-1 and TRBJ1-6, with D unclear. V lost 1 base to trimming and J lost 7 bases, with 12 bases between them. This CDR3 contains 15 residues. Germline CDR1 and CDR2: SGHRS and YFSETQ. CDR3 loop: CASSLSGVENSPLHF. The CDR3 nucleotides are TGCGCCAGCAGCTTGTCGGGAGTCGAGAATTCACCCCTCCACTTT.

The CDR3 loop reads CASSKVPGCRNTIYF. The CDR3 nucleotides are TGTGCCAGCAGCAAAGTACCAGGGTGTAGAAACACCATATATTTT. The chain is built from TRBV21-1 and TRBJ1-3; the table's D call TRBD1 went unverified against the DNA. TRBV21-1 is flagged as a pseudogene. This CDR3 has 15 amino acids.

For the CDR3, the DNA is TGTGCCAGCAGCTTTACTAGCGGGTCTAGAACAGATACGCAGTATTTT. Its translation: CASSFTSGSRTDTQYF. The V gene is TRBV5-6, the J gene TRBJ2-3; 9 bases match TRBD2. V trimming: 2 bases; J trimming: 3 bases; junction bases outside the gene matches: 7. This CDR3 has 16 residues. Per germline, CDR1 SGHDT and CDR2 YYEEEE.

The chain links TRBV6-2 or TRBV6-3 to TRBJ2-5; 8 bases are shared with TRBD1. The CDR3 consists of 17 residues. In germline, CDR1 is MNHEY, CDR2 SVGEGT. V dropped 2 bases and J dropped 2; count of bases not matched to a gene: 10. The CDR3 nucleotides read TGTGCCAGCAGTTACCGCGACAGGGGAAGGCATCAAGAGACCCAGTACTTC. Translating it yields CASSYRDRGRHQETQYF.